This entry is about one TCR beta chain. Clones were read by immunoSEQ multiplex PCR, and TCRdb kept only the in-frame ones, dropping some. The profile shows around 100,000 clones, around 90% of them singletons. This record comes from a study of siplizumab effects on memory and regulatory T cells. In germline, CDR1 is SSHAT, CDR2 FNYEAQ (reference sequence). J lost 6 bases, V lost 1 base, and 14 bases had no gene match. The CDR3 consists of 19 residues. The specimen sequenced was CD4+ T cells sorted from blood. The clonotype was recovered from a human donor in good health. The chain couples TRBV7-7 to TRBJ2-1; 11 nucleotides agree with TRBD2. The CDR3 region has the DNA TGTGCCAGCAGCTTAGTGATCGCTCGGACTAGCGGGCGATCCAATGAGCAGTTCTTC. Residues: CASSLVIARTSGRSNEQFF.